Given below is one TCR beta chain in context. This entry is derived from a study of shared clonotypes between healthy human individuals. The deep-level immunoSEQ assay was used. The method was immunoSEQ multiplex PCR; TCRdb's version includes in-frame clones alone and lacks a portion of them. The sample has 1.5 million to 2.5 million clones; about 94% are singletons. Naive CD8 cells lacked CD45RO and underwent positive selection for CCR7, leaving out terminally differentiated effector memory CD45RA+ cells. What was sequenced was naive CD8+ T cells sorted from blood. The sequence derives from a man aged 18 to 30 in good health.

In DNA, the CDR3 is TGCGCCAGCAGCCAAGTGCTAGCGGGAGAGGGCGAGCAGTACTTC. This translates into CASSQVLAGEGEQYF. V and J are TRBV4-1 and TRBJ2-7; 10 nucleotides agree with TRBD2. The V and J ends lost 1 base and 6 bases, in that order; junction bases with no gene match: 6. Germline assignment: CDR1 MGHRA and CDR2 YSYEKL. The CDR3 loop spans 15 amino acids.